The present T cell receptor (beta chain) was sequenced within a study of T cell responses to AZD1222 COVID-19 vaccine. Method: immunoSEQ multiplex PCR; TCRdb's copy keeps in-frame clones and lacks some. Of 140,000 to 150,000 clones in the sample, about 90% are singletons; the top ten hold approximately 3.8%. The material was peripheral blood, obtained 28 days after the second AZD1222 dose. The clonotype was recovered from an adult who received the AZD1222 COVID-19 vaccine.

CDR3 protein: CASSQGQGGEKLFF. As DNA, the CDR3 is TGTGCCAGCAGCCAGGGACAGGGGGGCGAAAAACTGTTTTTT. The V call is TRBV9, the J call TRBJ1-4; 11 bases agree with TRBD1. V shed 4 bases, J shed 8 bases, and the junction held 4 bases outside the gene matches. The length of the CDR3 is 14 residues. The germline CDR1 and CDR2 sequences are SGDLS and YYNGEE.